The clone carrying this TCR beta chain was seen a single time. TCRdb processed the RT-PCR reads anew with MiXCR; each CDR3 protein has one entry. The table lists about 3,800 distinct CDR3 sequences, 30% to 40% of them singletons. The CDR3 is 11 residues long. The V and J ends lost 3 bases and 2 bases respectively, with 0 bases between them. Germline CDR1 and CDR2: SGHRS and YFSETQ. The sample taken for sequencing was memory CD4+ T cells from salivary gland. The TCR sequence derives from a female donor with primary Sjogren's syndrome. The V and J genes are TRBV5-1 and TRBJ2-1; D is unclear. CDR3 loop: CASSSYNEQFF. The CDR3 region has the DNA TGCGCCAGCAGCTCCTACAATGAGCAGTTCTTC.